Below, 30 T cell receptor beta chains from the same sample are listed, as sequenced in a study of T cells in Graves' hyperthyroidism and ophthalmopathy. Amplification of TCR beta CDR3 regions used RNA as the template. HTBI primers were used for first-round RT-PCR of the TCR CDR3. TCRdb analysed the multiplex PCR reads with MiXCR anew, one entry per CDR3 protein. The profile shows hundreds of thousands of distinct CDR3 sequences, roughly 14% of them singletons. Sequencing was performed on blood. These receptors came from a middle-aged woman with Graves' ophthalmopathy.

This clonotype was counted between two and nine times. The CDR3 protein is CAISGQGGGSPLHF. Here the CDR3 DNA reads TGTGCCATCAGCGGACAGGGGGGAGGCTCACCCCTCCACTTT. The chain has TRBV6-1 and TRBJ1-6; TRBD1 aligns across 10 bases. The CDR3 is 14 amino acids. CDR1 and CDR2 from the germline V gene are MNHNS and SASEGT. Trimming took 10 bases from V and 10 from J; bases not matched to a gene: 10.

The V call is TRBV27, the J call TRBJ2-7; D is unclear. CDR3 length equals 12 residues. Looked up from germline, CDR1 is MNHEY and CDR2 is SMNVEV (reference sequence). V was cut by 8 bases and J by 3 bases, with 11 bases left in between. CDR3 DNA sequence: TGTGCCAGCTGGCGCTTTGGCTACGAGCAGTACTTC. Translation gives CASWRFGYEQYF.

This clonotype was found many times. The chain employs TRBV12-3 or TRBV12-4 and TRBJ2-5; 8 bases are a match to TRBD1. The CDR3 has 16 residues. V lost 6 bases to trimming and J lost 5 bases; unmatched junction nucleotides: 14. This CDR3 is CASSPPPTGVGETQYF. The CDR3 nucleotides read TGTGCCAGCAGCCCCCCCCCGACAGGGGTTGGTGAGACCCAGTACTTC.

This clonotype showed up many times. The chain employs TRBV30 and TRBJ2-2, with unresolved D. V was pared by 4 bases and J by 3 bases, with 9 bases between. The germline V gene encodes CDR1 GTSNPN and CDR2 SVGIG (reference sequence). The CDR3 contains 13 residues. CDR3 DNA: TGTGCCTGGAATGAAATAGACACCGGGGAGCTGTTTTTT. This encodes CAWNEIDTGELFF.

The chain joins TRBV19 to TRBJ1-6, with D perhaps matching TRBD1 (5 bases). The germline V gene encodes CDR1 LNHDA and CDR2 SQIVND (reference sequence). CDR3 length: 12 amino acids. Trimming removed 11 bases from V and 7 bases from J, with 12 bases in between. The CDR3 DNA is TGTGCCTCAGCGGGGGACAATTCACCCCTCCACTTT. This sequence encodes CASAGDNSPLHF.

This clonotype was counted a few times. V gene TRBV27 combines with J gene TRBJ2-4, with D possibly TRBD1 on 5 matching bases. This CDR3 contains 18 residues. Germline V gene lookup returns CDR1 MNHEY and CDR2 SMNVEV (reference sequence). V lost 2 bases and J lost 0, with 17 bases in between. CDR3 coding DNA: TGTGCCAGCAGTTTACAGGGCTTTGGGGTCGTAGCCAAAAACATTCAGTACTTC. It is translated as CASSLQGFGVVAKNIQYF.

This clonotype has a count of ten or more. The chain couples TRBV11-1 to TRBJ2-1; the D is unclear. Trimming cost V 1 base and J 8 bases, with 9 bases left between them. Germline assignment: CDR1 SGHAT and CDR2 FQDESV (reference sequence). The CDR3 loop spans 13 amino acids. The CDR3 spells CASSLEDRDEQFF. CDR3 DNA: TGTGCCAGCAGCTTAGAAGATAGGGATGAGCAGTTCTTC.

The chain couples TRBV12-3 or TRBV12-4 to TRBJ1-1; D perhaps matches TRBD1 (5 bases). V was cut by 7 bases and J by 6 bases, with 18 bases left in between. The CDR3 is made up of 14 amino acids. CDR3 sequence reads: CASNKQWGGPEAFF. The CDR3 coding sequence is TGTGCCAGCAACAAACAGTGGGGCGGACCTGAAGCTTTCTTT.

V gene TRBV5-4 combines with J gene TRBJ2-5, with a possible D match to TRBD2 (6 bases). Trimming removed 1 base at V and 4 bases at J, with 14 bases between. The CDR3 consists of 15 residues. Germline values: CDR1 SGHNT, CDR2 YYREEE (reference sequence). The CDR3 DNA sequence: TGTGCCAGCAGCTTGTTTTGGGGAGGTGGAGAGACCCAGTACTTC. Its translation is CASSLFWGGGETQYF.

This clonotype was seen ten or more times. The chain carries TRBV5-1 and TRBJ2-5, with TRBD1 identical over 7 bases. In germline, CDR1 is SGHRS, CDR2 YFSETQ. The CDR3 runs 15 residues. J gave up 0 bases and V 4 bases, and 6 bases lay outside the gene matches. In DNA form, the CDR3 reads TGCGCCAGCAGCCCGAAGACAGGGAACCAAGAGACCCAGTACTTC. Translating gives CASSPKTGNQETQYF.

This clonotype was recorded many times. The gene calls are TRBV30 and TRBJ1-5; D remains unclear. Between the trimmed V and J ends, which lost 0 bases and 1 base, there was a span of 7 bases. This CDR3 is built from 14 residues. CDR1 is GTSNPN and CDR2 is SVGIG in the germline V gene (reference sequence). The CDR3 sequence: CAWSVGGSNQPQHF. The CDR3 bases are TGTGCCTGGAGTGTAGGAGGGAGCAATCAGCCCCAGCATTTT. Full variable domain (missing parts from reference TRBV30 and TRBJ1-5): SQTIHQWPATLVQPVGSPLSLECTVEGTSNPNLYWYRQAAGRGLQLLFYSVGIGQISSEVPQNLSASRPQDRQFILSSKKLLLSDSGFYLCAWSVGGSNQPQHFGDGTRLSIL.

This clonotype was observed many times. This chain uses TRBV5-1 with TRBJ1-1; TRBD1 matches 8 bases. Germline loops: CDR1 SGHRS, CDR2 YFSETQ. The CDR3 is 14 residues long. Trimming at V came to 7 bases and at J to 5 bases, leaving 10 bases not matched to a gene. The CDR3 region has the DNA TGCGCCAGCCTCTTAACCAGGGGGCTTACTGAAGCTTTCTTT. The encoded protein is CASLLTRGLTEAFF.

This clonotype was seen repeatedly, ten times or more. The chain carries TRBV5-1 and TRBJ1-2; 7 bases agree with TRBD1. This CDR3 comprises 14 residues. Germline V gene lookup returns CDR1 SGHRS and CDR2 YFSETQ. V lost 5 bases, J lost 2 bases, and 6 bases stayed unmatched. As DNA, the CDR3 is TGCGCCAGCAGGGGGGACAGTCCGAACTATGGCTACACCTTC. Protein product: CASRGDSPNYGYTF.

V and J are TRBV14 and TRBJ2-5; no definite D call. Germline V CDR1 and CDR2: SGHDN, FVKESK. Trimming took off 0 bases at V and 7 bases at J, with 12 bases between the two ends. The CDR3 loop spans 14 amino acids. The CDR3 nucleotides read TGTGCCAGCAGCCAAGATAGGGCAGTTGGGACCCAGTACTTC. This encodes CASSQDRAVGTQYF.

J is TRBJ2-7 and V is TRBV7-2; D is ambiguous. Germline V gives CDR1 SGHTA, CDR2 FQGNSA. V dropped 5 bases and J dropped 3 bases, with 11 bases sitting between them. CDR3 length: 13 amino acids. CDR3 nucleotides: TGTGCCAGCAGCCCAGTCTGGGGCTACGAGCAGTACTTC. This sequence encodes CASSPVWGYEQYF.

The chain joins TRBV20-1 to TRBJ2-7; tentative D call: TRBD2 (6 bases). This CDR3 is 11 amino acids long. The V gene's germline CDR1 is DFQATT and CDR2 SNEGSKA (reference sequence). The CDR3 reads CRGLGGSEQYF. The CDR3, as DNA: TGCAGGGGCCTCGGGGGTTCCGAGCAGTACTTC.

This clonotype was counted a few times. The CDR3 protein is CASSLYWTKDTEAFF. In DNA form, the CDR3 reads TGTGCCAGCAGCTTATATTGGACGAAGGACACTGAAGCTTTCTTT. The chain carries TRBV7-9 and TRBJ1-1; D is ambiguous. Germline CDR1 and CDR2: SEHNR and FQNEAQ (reference sequence). The V gene lost 2 bases and the J gene lost 3 bases, with 13 bases spanning the gap. This CDR3 is built from 15 residues.

This clonotype turned up a few times. The rearrangement joins TRBV29-1 to TRBJ1-1; 7 nucleotides match TRBD1. The germline V gene encodes CDR1 SQVTM and CDR2 ANQGSEA. Trimming at V came to 6 bases and at J to 4 bases, leaving 8 bases not matched to a gene. The CDR3 contains 13 residues. The CDR3, as DNA: TGCAGCGTCACCACAGGGGCGGGCACTGAAGCTTTCTTT. It translates to CSVTTGAGTEAFF.

This clonotype appeared many times. This sequence joins TRBV12-3 or TRBV12-4 and TRBJ1-1; tentative D call: TRBD1 (6 bases). Deletions cut 5 bases from V and 5 bases from J, with 15 bases between. The CDR3 loop spans 14 amino acids. The CDR3 is CASSSRGTYTEAFF. The CDR3 DNA follows: TGTGCCAGCAGTAGCCGCGGGACATATACTGAAGCTTTCTTT.

This clonotype has only a few counts. A read error may be the cause here, since a much bigger clone is one base away. Lacking the conserved final phenylalanine or tryptophan, this CDR3 likely reflects a read error. The rearrangement joins TRBV30 to TRBJ1-2; D possibly corresponds to TRBD1 (6 bases). Germline loops: CDR1 GTSNPN, CDR2 SVGIG (reference sequence). The CDR3 runs 12 residues. Trimming removed 5 bases at V and 6 bases at J, with 13 bases between. The CDR3 here is CAWAQGFDGYTL. The CDR3 bases are TGTGCCTGGGCACAGGGATTCGATGGCTACACCCTC.

The rearrangement joins TRBV6-2 or TRBV6-3 to TRBJ2-7; tentative D call: TRBD2 (5 bases). V lost 6 bases and J lost 3, with 12 bases in between. CDR3 length equals 13 residues. Germline V gene data show CDR1 as MNHEY and CDR2 as SVGEGT. As DNA, the CDR3 is TGTGCCAGCAGCCTAGCCCAGCGCTACGAGCAGTACTTC. Amino acids: CASSLAQRYEQYF.

This clonotype was detected ten times or more. The rearrangement links TRBV6-2 or TRBV6-3 to TRBJ2-5; D tentatively reads TRBD1 or TRBD2 (5 bases each). V lost 5 bases, J lost 5 bases, and 21 bases lay in between. The germline V gene has CDR1 MNHEY and CDR2 SVGEGT. The CDR3 length is 16 residues. CDR3 sequence: CASSQAGPGPGETQYF. For the CDR3, the DNA is TGTGCCAGCAGTCAAGCCGGACCGGGGCCTGGGGAGACCCAGTACTTC.

This clonotype was observed a handful of times. The chain has TRBV4-1 and TRBJ2-7; D perhaps matches TRBD2 (5 bases). CDR1 MGHRA and CDR2 YSYEKL come from the germline V gene. This CDR3 spans 15 amino acids. Trimming shortened V by 0 bases and J by 7 bases, and 16 bases separated the two germline ends. CDR3 sequence: CASSQEPRGQGEQYF. The DNA of the CDR3 is TGCGCCAGCAGCCAAGAACCTCGGGGTCAAGGGGAGCAGTACTTC.

The V and J genes are TRBV6-2 or TRBV6-3 and TRBJ2-7, with a weak D call TRBD1 (5 bases). Germline assignment: CDR1 MNHEY and CDR2 SVGEGT. The CDR3 contains 13 residues. V gave up 5 bases and J gave up 6 bases, with 14 bases separating them. CDR3 in DNA: TGTGCCAGCAGTCGACGTCAACAGGCCGAGCAGTACTTC. Translating gives CASSRRQQAEQYF.

Many counts were recorded for this clonotype. The rearrangement uses TRBV5-1 and TRBJ2-5; D possibly corresponds to TRBD1 (6 bases). Germline CDR1 and CDR2: SGHRS and YFSETQ. The CDR3 extends over 14 amino acids. V was shortened by 3 bases and J by 4 bases, with 13 bases between the two germline ends. This CDR3 is CASSSIQGGETQYF. CDR3 in DNA: TGCGCCAGCAGCTCAATACAGGGCGGAGAGACCCAGTACTTC.

This clonotype was found many times. The J gene is TRBJ1-2, the V gene TRBV4-1; D not resolved. The CDR3 consists of 15 residues. Between the trimmed V and J ends, which lost 0 bases and 3 bases, there was a span of 11 bases. Germline lookup yields CDR1 MGHRA and CDR2 YSYEKL. The CDR3 sequence is CASSQDRWGDYGYTF. DNA of the CDR3: TGCGCCAGCAGCCAAGATCGCTGGGGTGACTATGGCTACACCTTC.

The rearrangement uses TRBV7-6 and TRBJ1-2; tentatively, D is TRBD1 (5 bases). Germline-derived CDR1 and CDR2 are SGHVS and FNYEAQ. The CDR3 runs to 15 residues. Trimming cost V 5 bases and J 3 bases, with 16 bases left between them. CDR3 sequence: CASSEGPGRYYGYTF. In DNA form, the CDR3 reads TGTGCCAGCAGCGAGGGGCCGGGGCGGTACTATGGCTACACCTTC.

This clonotype has a count of ten or more. This chain uses TRBV12-3 or TRBV12-4 with TRBJ1-2; D call uncertain. The CDR3 runs to 13 residues. Between the trimmed V and J ends, which lost 7 bases and 4 bases, there was a span of 13 bases. CDR3 loop: CASTPDFRYGYTF. The CDR3 nucleotides are TGTGCCAGCACCCCGGACTTCCGCTATGGCTACACCTTC.

This clonotype was counted ten times or more. This chain links TRBV7-2 with TRBJ2-7, with D perhaps TRBD1 or TRBD2 (5 bases each). The CDR3 has 16 residues. Germline CDR1 and CDR2: SGHTA and FQGNSA. Trimming removed 5 bases at V and 4 bases at J, with 21 bases between. CDR3 DNA sequence: TGTGCCAGCAGCCACCCTAGGGGCCGGGATAGGTACGAGCAGTACTTC. Residues: CASSHPRGRDRYEQYF.

This clonotype was detected only a few times. The chain is built from TRBV5-4 and TRBJ1-1; no definite D call. The V end was cut by 6 bases, the J end by 0 bases, with 15 bases between. The CDR3 length is 15 residues. The germline gives CDR1 SGHNT, CDR2 YYREEE (reference sequence). CDR3 region: CASTLPGGVNTEAFF. CDR3 DNA: TGTGCCAGCACCTTACCCGGCGGAGTGAACACTGAAGCTTTCTTT.